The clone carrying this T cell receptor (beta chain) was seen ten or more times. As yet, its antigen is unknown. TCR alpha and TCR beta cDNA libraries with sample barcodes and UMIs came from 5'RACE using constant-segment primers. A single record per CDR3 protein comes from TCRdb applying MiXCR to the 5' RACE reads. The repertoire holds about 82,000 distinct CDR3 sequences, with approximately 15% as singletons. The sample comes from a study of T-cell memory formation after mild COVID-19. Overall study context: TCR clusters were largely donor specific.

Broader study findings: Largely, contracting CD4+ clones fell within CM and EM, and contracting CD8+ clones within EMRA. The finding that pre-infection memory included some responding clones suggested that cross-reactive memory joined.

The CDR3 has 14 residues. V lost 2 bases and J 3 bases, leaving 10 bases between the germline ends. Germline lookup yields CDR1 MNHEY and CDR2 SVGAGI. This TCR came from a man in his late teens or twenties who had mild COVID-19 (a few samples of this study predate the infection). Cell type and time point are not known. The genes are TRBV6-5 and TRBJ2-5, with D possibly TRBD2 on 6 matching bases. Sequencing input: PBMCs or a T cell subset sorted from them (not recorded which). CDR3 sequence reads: CASSYRTGEETQYF. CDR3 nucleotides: TGTGCCAGCAGTTACCGGACGGGGGAAGAGACCCAGTACTTC.